This TCR beta chain was sequenced during a study of blood T cell repertoires in COVID-19. V was clipped by 6 bases and J by 2 bases; unmatched bases: 2. Germline CDR1 and CDR2: MNHEY and SVGAGI. The CDR3 covers 13 residues. In regard to this clone: Other DNA sequences in the same sample also yield this CDR3.

Measured with immunoSEQ multiplex PCR; TCRdb has only the in-frame clones, and not every one. The repertoire consists of some 120,000 clones, with 82% occurring once and the leading ten covering 7.9%. Sequences were obtained from peripheral blood. V usage is TRBV6-5 and J usage is TRBJ1-1; 8 bases line up with TRBD1. The source of this sequence is a man aged 70-80 years with acute or convalescent COVID-19. The CDR3 reads CASRDRGNTEAFF. In DNA form, the CDR3 reads TGTGCCAGCAGAGACAGGGGAAACACTGAAGCTTTCTTT.